A single sample gave rise to the 13 T cell receptor beta chains below, sequenced in a study of CD8 T cells in ankylosing spondylitis. Via MiXCR, TCRdb re-called the 5' RACE reads, giving one row per CDR3 protein. This table has 250,000 or so distinct CDR3 sequences, approximately 20% appearing once. The specimen was blood, either unsorted or a sorted T cell fraction (not recorded which). Receptors were obtained from a male donor with ankylosing spondylitis or in good health (not recorded which).

The V and J genes are TRBV4-3 and TRBJ1-2; TRBD1 agrees at 7 bases. Germline CDR1 is LGHNA and CDR2 is YSLEER. The V and J ends lost 1 base and 1 base, in that order; junction bases with no gene match: 9. The CDR3 runs to 17 residues. The CDR3 sequence is CASSQGLGTAINYGYTF. The CDR3 coding sequence is TGCGCCAGCAGCCAAGGTTTAGGGACAGCGATTAACTATGGCTACACCTTC.

The sample holds a few counts of this clonotype. This chain joins TRBV4-1 and TRBJ1-5; D gene unclear. Trimming removed 7 bases from V and 2 bases from J, with 15 bases in between. CDR1 and CDR2 from the germline V gene are MGHRA and YSYEKL. The CDR3 is 15 residues long. The CDR3, as DNA: TGCGCCAGCACCTCCACCGGGTTGGGCAATCAGCCCCAGCATTTT. It yields the protein CASTSTGLGNQPQHF.

This clonotype has at least ten counts. J is TRBJ2-1 and V is TRBV10-3; 8 nucleotides line up with TRBD2. This CDR3 region has 16 residues. Germline-derived CDR1 and CDR2 are ENHRY and SYGVKD. Germline trimming cut 0 bases from V and 5 bases from J; bases unmatched to any gene: 6. The CDR3 DNA is TGTGCCATCAGTGAGTCCATCACTAGCGGAGACAATGAGCAGTTCTTC. This codes for CAISESITSGDNEQFF.

This clonotype was detected only a few times. The genes are TRBV15 and TRBJ2-7, with no clear D. The ends were cut back, 3 bases at V and 0 bases at J, with 12 bases in the middle. This CDR3 spans 15 amino acids. Germline V gene data show CDR1 as LNHNV and CDR2 as YYDKDF (reference sequence). The chain's CDR3 is CATSSPGLSSYEQYF. The CDR3 DNA is TGTGCCACCAGCAGCCCTGGGCTCAGCTCCTACGAGCAGTACTTC.

The rearrangement joins TRBV4-3 to TRBJ2-1; D is uncertain. This CDR3 contains 16 residues. The V gene lost 0 bases and the J gene lost 0 bases, with 9 bases spanning the gap. The germline CDR1 and CDR2 sequences are LGHNA and YSLEER. CDR3 coding DNA: TGCGCCAGCAGCCAAGACTGGAAAAGCTCCTACAATGAGCAGTTCTTC. It yields the protein CASSQDWKSSYNEQFF.

CDR3 region: CASSEEWGTTYNEQFF. CDR3 bases: TGTGCCAGCAGCGAAGAGTGGGGGACAACCTACAATGAGCAGTTCTTC. The chain joins TRBV9 to TRBJ2-1; weak D call: TRBD1 (6 bases). V gave up 3 bases and J gave up 2 bases, with 15 bases separating them. The CDR3 consists of 16 residues. The V gene's germline CDR1 is SGDLS and CDR2 YYNGEE. Drawing the rest from reference TRBV9 and TRBJ2-1, the complete variable domain is DSGVTQTPKHLITATGQRVTLRCSPRSGDLSVYWYQQSLDQGLQFLIQYYNGEERAKGNILERFSAQQFPDLHSELNLSSLELGDSALYFCASSEEWGTTYNEQFFGPGTRLTVL.

This clonotype was recorded many times. The chain combines TRBV7-2 with TRBJ2-7; D remains ambiguous. The CDR3 spans 13 residues. Germline CDR1 reads SGHTA; CDR2 reads FQGNSA. V was clipped by 1 base and J by 3 bases, with 7 bases between them. As DNA, the CDR3 is TGTGCCAGCAGCTTAGTAACGGGCTACGAGCAGTACTTC. It codes for CASSLVTGYEQYF. The complete variable domain, with remaining parts taken from reference TRBV7-2 and TRBJ2-7, reads GAGVSQSPSNKVTEKGKDVELRCDPISGHTALYWYRQSLGQGLEFLIYFQGNSAPDKSGLPSDRFSAERTGGSVSTLTIQRTQQEDSAVYLCASSLVTGYEQYFGPGTRLTVT.

This chain connects TRBV12-3 or TRBV12-4 to TRBJ1-5; D call uncertain. V gave up 2 bases and J gave up 2 bases, with 7 bases separating them. The CDR3 extends over 14 amino acids. Written as DNA, the CDR3 is TGTGCCAGCAGTTTAAGGGTAGGCAATCAGCCCCAGCATTTT. Amino acids: CASSLRVGNQPQHF.

This chain joins TRBV19 and TRBJ1-5; TRBD1 is a possible D gene (5 bases). Trimming removed 1 base from V and 4 bases from J, with 14 bases in between. Germline lookup yields CDR1 LNHDA and CDR2 SQIVND (reference sequence). The length of the CDR3 is 16 residues. The chain's CDR3 is CASSIVPDGGNQPQHF. The CDR3 region has the DNA TGTGCCAGTAGTATAGTCCCCGACGGGGGAAATCAGCCCCAGCATTTT.

The gene calls are TRBV4-1 and TRBJ2-1, with TRBD1 identical over 8 bases. Germline V gene lookup returns CDR1 MGHRA and CDR2 YSYEKL. CDR3 length: 15 residues. V lost 5 bases and J lost 2; bases outside the gene matches: 5. The CDR3 bases are TGCGCCAGCAGCTCAAGACAGGGGACCTACAATGAGCAGTTCTTC. Translated: CASSSRQGTYNEQFF.

The chain couples TRBV7-9 to TRBJ2-3; 15 nucleotides line up with TRBD2. After removal of 6 bases from V and 4 bases from J, the junction contained 2 bases not matched to a gene. The CDR3 is 15 residues long. Germline V CDR1 and CDR2: SEHNR, FQNEAQ (reference sequence). CDR3 sequence (DNA): TGTGCCAGCAGGGGACTAGCGGGAGGAGCAGATACGCAGTATTTT. It translates to CASRGLAGGADTQYF.

This clonotype was counted only a few times. V gene TRBV20-1 combines with J gene TRBJ2-1, with 13 bases matching TRBD2. This CDR3 has 15 residues. Germline trimming cut 1 base from V and 4 bases from J; bases unmatched to any gene: 1. Germline V gene lookup returns CDR1 DFQATT and CDR2 SNEGSKA (reference sequence). For the CDR3, the DNA is TGCAGTGCTAGAGCGACTAGCGGGAGGTACAATGAGCAGTTCTTC. Amino acids: CSARATSGRYNEQFF.

The chain is built from TRBV7-9 and TRBJ2-7; 7 bases agree with TRBD1. There are 12 residues in the CDR3. From germline, CDR1 is SEHNR and CDR2 FQNEAQ (reference sequence). V lost 6 bases, J lost 6 bases, and 5 bases stayed unmatched. The CDR3 DNA reads as TGTGCCAGCAGTATAGGGGGCTCCGAGCAGTACTTC. It is translated as CASSIGGSEQYF.